This is a list of T cell receptor beta chains from one sample in a study of blood T cells in healthy people across ages. TCRdb ran MiXCR on the 5' RACE reads and lists one entry per CDR3 protein. The data hold 1.8 million or so distinct CDR3 sequences, with roughly two fifths observed a single time. The sequencing input was blood. The receptors shown here come from a human donor in good health. Each CDR3 is given with its conserved first and last residue. The D gene is left open where the match is weak. Rows may omit the clone size; those that give it use once, few, many or a size class.

>-|-|TRBV4-1|TRBJ1-2
TGCGCCAGCAGCCAAGTTCTTGACTCAGTCTATGGCTACACCTTC
CASSQVLDSVYGYTF
>TRBD1|-|TRBV15|TRBJ2-3
TGTGCCACCAGCAGGGGCGACAGGGGTGGTACAGATACGCGGTATTTT
CATSRGDRGGTDTRYF
>-|few|TRBV20-1|TRBJ2-1
TGCAGTGCTAGAGTAAAACAGCTTCGAAACAATGAGCAGTTCTTC
CSARVKQLRNNEQFF
>TRBD2|-|TRBV5-1|TRBJ2-7
TGCGCCAGCAGCCGCGGGACTAGCGGGGGGGCCTACGAGCAGTACTTC
CASSRGTSGGAYEQYF
>-|many|TRBV3-1|TRBJ1-5
TGCGCCAGCAGCCAAGATACCAATCAGCCCCAGCATTTT
CASSQDTNQPQHF
>-|-|TRBV28|TRBJ2-5
TGTGCCAGCACCAACCTGGGGGAAGAGACCCAGTACTTC
CASTNLGEETQYF
>-|-|TRBV6-5|TRBJ1-4
TGTGCCAGCAGTTACTCTTGGGACGGGACTAATGAAAAACTGTTTTTT
CASSYSWDGTNEKLFF
>-|few|TRBV6-5|TRBJ1-2
TGTGCCAGCAGGGCGGCCGGCAGAGCTAACTATGGCTACACCTTC
CASRAAGRANYGYTF
>-|-|TRBV11-3|TRBJ1-2
TGTGCCAACAGCTTAGTAGGAGAGGGGGACGGGGGCTACACCTTC
CANSLVGEGDGGYTF
>TRBD2|-|TRBV2|TRBJ2-3
TGTGCCAGCAGTGGGTCCGAGCGGGGAGCGCAGTATTTT
CASSGSERGAQYF
>-|-|TRBV10-3|TRBJ1-1
TGTGCCATCAGCACCGGGACACAGAACACTGAAGCTTTCTTT
CAISTGTQNTEAFF
>TRBD1|few|TRBV6-2/TRBV6-3|TRBJ2-5
TGTGCCAGCAGCCCGCCGGGACAGTTAGTACCAGAGACCCAGTACTTC
CASSPPGQLVPETQYF
>-|-|TRBV29-1|TRBJ1-1
TGCAGCGTTGAAGAAGCGGCGGGTGAAGCTTTCTTT
CSVEEAAGEAFF
>TRBD1|few|TRBV9|TRBJ1-2
TGTGCCAGCAGCGGGACGGGACAGAGCTATGGCTACACCTTC
CASSGTGQSYGYTF
>TRBD1|-|TRBV7-9|TRBJ2-6
TGTGCCAGCAGCCCGGACAGGGGCCGTCGTTTGTCTGGGGCCAACGTCCTGACTTTC
CASSPDRGRRLSGANVLTF